The present T cell receptor beta chain was sequenced within a study of regulatory T cells in long-lasting Graves disease. General study points: Thyroid tissue went unstudied; only peripheral blood was examined. Since the sample size was small, accuracy may have been reduced.

Both iRepertoire HTBI primers and Arm-PCR of CDR3 regions were used to build the TCR beta libraries. MiXCR, applied by TCRdb to the multiplex PCR reads, yields one record per CDR3 protein. This sample has some 560,000 distinct CDR3 sequences, with roughly 16% found just once. Time point denoted: newly diagnosed GD, antithyroid drugs for less than 3 months. Generation of the TCR library employed RNA extracted from PBMCs. This clonotype was observed at least ten times. Its antigen is as yet unknown. Per germline, CDR1 MNHEY and CDR2 SVGEGT. The V end was cut by 4 bases, the J end by 8 bases, with 20 bases between. CDR3 length equals 15 residues. The sample was also linked to a second study, of T cells in Graves' hyperthyroidism and ophthalmopathy. That investigation notes: Exclusions: uncontrolled infection, other autoimmune disease, pregnancy, lactation. Ophthalmopathy onset followed model prediction by a median approximately 5.9 months.

The chain recombines TRBV6-2 or TRBV6-3 with TRBJ1-2, with D possibly TRBD1 on 5 matching bases. The sample consisted of peripheral blood mononuclear cells (PBMCs), taken at new diagnosis, from a patient treated with antithyroid drugs. The TCR originated in a woman aged 40-60 years with Graves disease. In DNA form, the CDR3 reads TGTGCCAGCAGTTCCCCAGGGCTACACGGTTCGGGCTACACCTTC. Protein product: CASSSPGLHGSGYTF.